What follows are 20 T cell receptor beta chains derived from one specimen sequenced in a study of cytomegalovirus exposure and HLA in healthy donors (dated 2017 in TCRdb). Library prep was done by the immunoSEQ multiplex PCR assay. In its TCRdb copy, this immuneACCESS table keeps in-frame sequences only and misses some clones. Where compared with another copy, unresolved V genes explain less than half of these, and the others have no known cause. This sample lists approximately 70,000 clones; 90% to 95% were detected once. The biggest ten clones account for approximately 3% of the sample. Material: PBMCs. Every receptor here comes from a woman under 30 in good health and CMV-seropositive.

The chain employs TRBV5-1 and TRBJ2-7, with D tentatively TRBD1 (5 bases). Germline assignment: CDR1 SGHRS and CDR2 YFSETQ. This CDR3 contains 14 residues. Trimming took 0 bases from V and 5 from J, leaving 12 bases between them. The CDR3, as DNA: TGCGCCAGCAGCTTGGGCACAGGCTGGGACGAGCAGTACTTC. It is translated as CASSLGTGWDEQYF.

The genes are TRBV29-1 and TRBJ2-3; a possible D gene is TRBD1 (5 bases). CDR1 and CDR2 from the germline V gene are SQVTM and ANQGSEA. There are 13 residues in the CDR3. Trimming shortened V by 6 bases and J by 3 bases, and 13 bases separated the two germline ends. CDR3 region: CSVNRFWTDTQYF. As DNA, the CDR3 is TGCAGCGTCAACAGGTTTTGGACAGATACGCAGTATTTT.

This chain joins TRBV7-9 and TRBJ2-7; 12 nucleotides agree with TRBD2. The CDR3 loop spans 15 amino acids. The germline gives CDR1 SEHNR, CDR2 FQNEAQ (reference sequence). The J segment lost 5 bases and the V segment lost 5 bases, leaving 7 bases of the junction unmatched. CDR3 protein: CASSPSGRAGDEQYF. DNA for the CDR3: TGTGCCAGCAGCCCTAGCGGGAGGGCCGGGGACGAGCAGTACTTC. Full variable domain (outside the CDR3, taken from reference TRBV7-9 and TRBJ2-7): DTGVSQNPRHKITKRGQNVTFRCDPISEHNRLYWYRQTLGQGPEFLTYFQNEAQLEKSRLLSDRFSAERPKGSFSTLEIQRTEQGDSAMYLCASSPSGRAGDEQYFGPGTRLTVT.

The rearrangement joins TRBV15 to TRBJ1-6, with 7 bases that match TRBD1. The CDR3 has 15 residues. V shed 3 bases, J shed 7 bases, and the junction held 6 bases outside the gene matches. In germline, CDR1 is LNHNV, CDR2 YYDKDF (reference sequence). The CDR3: CATSSQPGQNSPLHF. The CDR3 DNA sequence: TGTGCCACCAGCAGTCAACCGGGACAGAATTCACCCCTCCACTTT.

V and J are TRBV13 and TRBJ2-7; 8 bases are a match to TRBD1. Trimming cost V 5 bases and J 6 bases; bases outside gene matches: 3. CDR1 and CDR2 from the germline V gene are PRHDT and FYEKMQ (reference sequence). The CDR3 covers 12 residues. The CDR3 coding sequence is TGTGCCAGCAGCACGACAGGGGTCGAGCAGTACTTC. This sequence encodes CASSTTGVEQYF. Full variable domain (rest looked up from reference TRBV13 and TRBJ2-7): AAGVIQSPRHLIKEKRETATLKCYPIPRHDTVYWYQQGPGQDPQFLISFYEKMQSDKGSIPDRFSAQQFSDYHSELNMSSLELGDSALYFCASSTTGVEQYFGPGTRLTVT.

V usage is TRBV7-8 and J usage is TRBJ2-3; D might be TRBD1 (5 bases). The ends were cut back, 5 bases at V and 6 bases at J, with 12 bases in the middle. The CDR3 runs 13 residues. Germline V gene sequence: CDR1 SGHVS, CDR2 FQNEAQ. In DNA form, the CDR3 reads TGTGCCAGCAGCAAGGGTTGGGGCGATACGCAGTATTTT. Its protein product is CASSKGWGDTQYF.

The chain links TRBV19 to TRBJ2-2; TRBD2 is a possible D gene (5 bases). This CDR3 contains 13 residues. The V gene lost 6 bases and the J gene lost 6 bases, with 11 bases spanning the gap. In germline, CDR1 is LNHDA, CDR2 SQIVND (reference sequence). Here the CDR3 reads CASSGLAAGELFF. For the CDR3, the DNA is TGTGCCAGTAGCGGACTGGCGGCCGGGGAGCTGTTTTTT.

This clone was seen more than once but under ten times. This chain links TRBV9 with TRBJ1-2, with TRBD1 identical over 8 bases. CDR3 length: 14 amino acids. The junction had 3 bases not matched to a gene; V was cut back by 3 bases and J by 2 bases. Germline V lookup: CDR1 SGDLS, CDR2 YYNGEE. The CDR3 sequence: CASSGQGMNYGYTF. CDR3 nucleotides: TGTGCCAGCAGCGGACAGGGGATGAACTATGGCTACACCTTC.

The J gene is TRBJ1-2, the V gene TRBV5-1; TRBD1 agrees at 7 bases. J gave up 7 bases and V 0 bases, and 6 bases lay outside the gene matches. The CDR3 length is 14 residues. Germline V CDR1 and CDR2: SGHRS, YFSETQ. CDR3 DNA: TGCGCCAGCAGCTTGGGTTGGACAGGTAGTGGCTACACCTTC. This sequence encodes CASSLGWTGSGYTF.

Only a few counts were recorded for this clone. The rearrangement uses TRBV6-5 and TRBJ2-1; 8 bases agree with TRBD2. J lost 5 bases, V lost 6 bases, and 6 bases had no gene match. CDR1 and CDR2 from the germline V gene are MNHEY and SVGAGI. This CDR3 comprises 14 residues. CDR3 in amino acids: CASRRGRPDNEQFF. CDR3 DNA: TGTGCCAGCAGACGCGGGAGGCCCGACAATGAGCAGTTCTTC.

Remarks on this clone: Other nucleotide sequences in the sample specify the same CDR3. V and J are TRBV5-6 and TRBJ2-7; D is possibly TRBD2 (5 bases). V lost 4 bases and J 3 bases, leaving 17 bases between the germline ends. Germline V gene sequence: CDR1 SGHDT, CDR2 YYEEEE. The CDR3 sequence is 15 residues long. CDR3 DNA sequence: TGTGCCAGCAGCCCGACTTCGGGAAGGGTCTACGAGCAGTACTTC. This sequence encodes CASSPTSGRVYEQYF. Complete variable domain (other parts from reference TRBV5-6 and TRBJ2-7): DAGVTQSPTHLIKTRGQQVTLRCSPKSGHDTVSWYQQALGQGPQFIFQYYEEEERQRGNFPDRFSGHQFPNYSSELNVNALLLGDSALYLCASSPTSGRVYEQYFGPGTRLTVT.

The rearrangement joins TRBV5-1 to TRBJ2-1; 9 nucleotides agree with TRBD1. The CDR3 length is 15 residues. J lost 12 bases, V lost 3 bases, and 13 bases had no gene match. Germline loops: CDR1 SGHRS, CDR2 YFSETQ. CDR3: CASSSGGTGFTLQFF. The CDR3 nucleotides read TGCGCCAGCAGCTCCGGCGGGACAGGGTTTACCTTGCAGTTCTTC.

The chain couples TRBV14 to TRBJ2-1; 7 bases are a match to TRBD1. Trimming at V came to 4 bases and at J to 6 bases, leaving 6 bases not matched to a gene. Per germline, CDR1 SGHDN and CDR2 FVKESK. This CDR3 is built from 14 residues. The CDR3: CASSRMRTGNEQFF. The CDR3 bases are TGTGCCAGCAGCCGAATGAGGACAGGCAATGAGCAGTTCTTC. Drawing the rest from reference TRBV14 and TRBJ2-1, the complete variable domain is EAGVTQFPSHSVIEKGQTVTLRCDPISGHDNLYWYRRVMGKEIKFLLHFVKESKQDESGMPNNRFLAERTGGTYSTLKVQPAELEDSGVYFCASSRMRTGNEQFFGPGTRLTVL.

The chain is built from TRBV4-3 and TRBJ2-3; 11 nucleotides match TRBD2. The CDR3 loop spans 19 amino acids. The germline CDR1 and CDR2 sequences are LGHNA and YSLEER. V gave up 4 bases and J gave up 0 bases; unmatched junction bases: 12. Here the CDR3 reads CASSRSLAGGVSSTDTQYF. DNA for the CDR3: TGCGCCAGCAGCCGGAGTCTAGCGGGGGGTGTTTCTAGCACAGATACGCAGTATTTT.

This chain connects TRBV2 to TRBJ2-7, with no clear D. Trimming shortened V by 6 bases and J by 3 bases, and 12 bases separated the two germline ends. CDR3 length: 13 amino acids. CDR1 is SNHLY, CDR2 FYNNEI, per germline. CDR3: CASRGAINYEQYF. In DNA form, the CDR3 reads TGTGCCAGCAGGGGCGCGATCAACTACGAGCAGTACTTC.

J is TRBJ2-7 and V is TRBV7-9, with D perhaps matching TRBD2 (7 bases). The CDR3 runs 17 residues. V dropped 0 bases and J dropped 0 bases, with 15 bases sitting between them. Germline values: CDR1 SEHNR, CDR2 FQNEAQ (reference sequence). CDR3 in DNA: TGTGCCAGCAGCTTAGCGAAAAGGGGGGGAGTCTCCTACGAGCAGTACTTC. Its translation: CASSLAKRGGVSYEQYF.

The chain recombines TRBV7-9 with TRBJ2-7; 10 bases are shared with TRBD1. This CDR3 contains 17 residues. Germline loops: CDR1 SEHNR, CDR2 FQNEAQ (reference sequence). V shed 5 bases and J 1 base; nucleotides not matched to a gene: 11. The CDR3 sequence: CASSHNPPGQGSYEQYF. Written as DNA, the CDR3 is TGTGCCAGCAGCCACAACCCGCCGGGACAGGGGTCCTACGAGCAGTACTTC.

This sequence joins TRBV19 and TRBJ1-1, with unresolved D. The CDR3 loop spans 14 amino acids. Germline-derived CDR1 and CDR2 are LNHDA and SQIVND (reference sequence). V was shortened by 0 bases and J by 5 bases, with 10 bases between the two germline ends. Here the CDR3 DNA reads TGTGCCAGTAGTATAGATCGCCGGGGAACTGAAGCTTTCTTT. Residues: CASSIDRRGTEAFF.

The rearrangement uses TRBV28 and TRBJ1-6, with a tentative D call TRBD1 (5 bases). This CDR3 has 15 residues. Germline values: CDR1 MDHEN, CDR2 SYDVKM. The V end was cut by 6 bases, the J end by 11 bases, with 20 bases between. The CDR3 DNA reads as TGTGCCAGCAGCCGGACGGGGGGTGTCGGTCCACCCCTCCACTTT. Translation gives CASSRTGGVGPPLHF.

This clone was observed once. In DNA, the CDR3 is TGCGCCAGCAGCTTGAGTGTCACAGGCTACGAGCAGTACTTC. Translated: CASSLSVTGYEQYF. The chain recombines TRBV5-1 with TRBJ2-7; possibly TRBD1 for D (5 bases). Germline V gene lookup returns CDR1 SGHRS and CDR2 YFSETQ. V was pared by 1 base and J by 3 bases, with 11 bases between. The CDR3 consists of 14 residues.